Following are 2 T cell receptor beta chains from one sample sequenced in a study of graft-versus-host responses after intestinal transplantation. Assay used: immunoSEQ multiplex PCR; TCRdb lists only in-frame clones, some missing. Here the sample spans about 78,000 clones, roughly 89% being singletons. The antigens these receptors bind are not known. Sequences were derived from unstimulated CD8+ T cells sorted from spleen or lymph node cells, sampled before transplant. The origin of the receptors is a human donor who was the organ donor for an intestinal transplant.

The chain links TRBV27 to TRBJ2-1, with 10 nucleotides matching TRBD2. V dropped 8 bases and J dropped 4; count of bases not matched to a gene: 11. Germline V gene sequence: CDR1 MNHEY, CDR2 SMNVEV (reference sequence). The CDR3 runs to 16 residues. CDR3 DNA sequence: TGTGCCAGCGGCCTTATAGCGGGGGGCCCTTACAATGAGCAGTTCTTC. Its protein product is CASGLIAGGPYNEQFF.

The V gene is TRBV4-2, the J gene TRBJ1-4; the D is unclear. The CDR3 covers 16 residues. Germline values: CDR1 LGHNA, CDR2 YNFKEQ. Trimming pared 1 base from V and 2 bases from J, leaving 11 bases between. CDR3 in DNA: TGTGCCAGCAGCCAAGGGCCCCCAAAGACTAATGAAAAACTGTTTTTT. Amino acid sequence: CASSQGPPKTNEKLFF.